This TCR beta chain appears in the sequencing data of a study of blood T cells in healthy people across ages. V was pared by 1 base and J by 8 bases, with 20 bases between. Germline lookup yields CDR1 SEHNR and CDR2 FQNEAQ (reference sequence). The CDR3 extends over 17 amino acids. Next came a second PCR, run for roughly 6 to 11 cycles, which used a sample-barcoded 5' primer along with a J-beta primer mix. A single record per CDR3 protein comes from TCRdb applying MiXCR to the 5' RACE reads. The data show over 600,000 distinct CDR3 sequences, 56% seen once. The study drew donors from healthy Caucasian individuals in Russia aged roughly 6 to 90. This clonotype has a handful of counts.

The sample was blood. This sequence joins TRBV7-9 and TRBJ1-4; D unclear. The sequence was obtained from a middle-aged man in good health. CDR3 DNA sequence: TGTGCCAGCAGCTTAGGACCCCCAACTAAACAAGGGGAAAAACTGTTTTTT. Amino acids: CASSLGPPTKQGEKLFF.